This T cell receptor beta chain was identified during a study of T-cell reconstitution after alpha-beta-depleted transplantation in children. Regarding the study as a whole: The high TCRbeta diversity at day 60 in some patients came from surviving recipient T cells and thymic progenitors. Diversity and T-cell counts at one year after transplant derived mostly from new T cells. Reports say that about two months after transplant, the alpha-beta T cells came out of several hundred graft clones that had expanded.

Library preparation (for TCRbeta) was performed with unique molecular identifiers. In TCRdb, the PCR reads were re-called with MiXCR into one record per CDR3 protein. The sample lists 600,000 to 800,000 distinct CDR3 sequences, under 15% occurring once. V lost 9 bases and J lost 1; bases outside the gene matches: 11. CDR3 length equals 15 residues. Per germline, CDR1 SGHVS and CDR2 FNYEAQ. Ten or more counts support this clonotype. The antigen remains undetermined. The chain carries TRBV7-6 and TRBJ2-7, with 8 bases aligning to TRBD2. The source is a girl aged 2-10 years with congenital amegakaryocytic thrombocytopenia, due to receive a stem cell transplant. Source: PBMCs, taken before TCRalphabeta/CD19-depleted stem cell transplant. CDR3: CASREEAGGSYEQYF. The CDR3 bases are TGTGCCAGTCGAGAAGAGGCGGGAGGTTCCTACGAGCAGTACTTC.